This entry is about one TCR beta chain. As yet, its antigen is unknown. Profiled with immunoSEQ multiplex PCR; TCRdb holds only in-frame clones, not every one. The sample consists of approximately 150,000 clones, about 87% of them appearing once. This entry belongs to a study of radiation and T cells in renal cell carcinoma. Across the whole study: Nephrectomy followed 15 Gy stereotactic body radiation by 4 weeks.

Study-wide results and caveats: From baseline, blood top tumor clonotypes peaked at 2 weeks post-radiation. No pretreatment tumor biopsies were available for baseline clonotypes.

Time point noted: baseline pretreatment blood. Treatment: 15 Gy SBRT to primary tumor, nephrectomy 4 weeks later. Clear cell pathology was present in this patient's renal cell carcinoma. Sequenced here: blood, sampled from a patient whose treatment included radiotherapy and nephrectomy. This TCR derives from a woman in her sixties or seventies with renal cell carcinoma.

CDR3 DNA: TGTGCCAGCAGTCCCGTGACAGGGGGCAGCTATGGCTACACCTTC. It encodes CASSPVTGGSYGYTF. The J gene is TRBJ1-2, the V gene TRBV27; 10 bases line up with TRBD1. Germline CDR1 reads MNHEY; CDR2 reads SMNVEV (reference sequence). The trim removed 5 bases at V and 4 bases at J, leaving 7 bases unmatched. The CDR3 has 15 residues.